Presented here are 7 T cell receptor beta chains from one specimen sequenced in a study of T cell changes during pregnancy in multiple sclerosis. The assay was immunoSEQ multiplex PCR, and TCRdb's table has in-frame clones only and misses some. Among 50,000 or so clones listed, around 90% were seen once. Specimen: CD4+ T cells from peripheral blood mononuclear cells, collected after pregnancy. These receptors were obtained from a female donor in good health, enrolled as a control in a pregnancy study.

The gene calls are TRBV4-3 and TRBJ2-1, with D uncertain. The CDR3 sequence is 13 residues long. Deletions cut 0 bases from V and 3 bases from J, with 3 bases between. From germline, CDR1 is LGHNA and CDR2 YSLEER. Written as DNA, the CDR3 is TGCGCCAGCAGCCAAGACCACTACAATGAGCAGTTCTTC. Translation gives CASSQDHYNEQFF.

This chain uses TRBV6-4 with TRBJ1-4; D call uncertain. Trimming cost V 5 bases and J 3 bases, with 7 bases left between them. This CDR3 has 13 residues. CDR1 and CDR2 from the germline V gene are MRHNA and SNTAGT. CDR3 nucleotides: TGTGCCAGCAGTCAGGAGGCTAATGAAAAACTGTTTTTT. The encoded protein is CASSQEANEKLFF.

This rearrangement joins TRBV18 to TRBJ1-1, with D tentatively TRBD1 (5 bases). The germline V and J ends were trimmed by 3 bases and 7 bases, with 12 bases remaining between them. CDR3 length: 13 amino acids. The germline V gene has CDR1 KGHSH and CDR2 LQKENI. This chain's CDR3 is CASSPRGEGEAFF. The CDR3 DNA is TGTGCCAGCTCACCCCGAGGGGAGGGTGAAGCTTTCTTT.

The CDR3 spells CASSLTTEEGYTF. Written as DNA, the CDR3 is TGCGCCAGCAGTCTTACCACGGAGGAGGGCTACACCTTC. The V call is TRBV5-1, the J call TRBJ1-2, with D uncertain. Germline CDR1 SGHRS, CDR2 YFSETQ. This CDR3 region has 13 residues. The germline V and J ends were trimmed by 5 bases and 8 bases, with 16 bases remaining between them.

The rearrangement links TRBV2 to TRBJ1-2, with TRBD1 matching over 8 bases. The J segment lost 4 bases and the V segment lost 5 bases, leaving 6 bases of the junction unmatched. The CDR3 length is 14 residues. The germline V gene encodes CDR1 SNHLY and CDR2 FYNNEI. Here the CDR3 DNA reads TGTGCCAGCAGTACGGGACAGGCAAGCTATGGCTACACCTTC. This sequence encodes CASSTGQASYGYTF. The variable domain in full, with the rest retrieved from reference TRBV2 and TRBJ1-2, is EPEVTQTPSHQVTQMGQEVILRCVPISNHLYFYWYRQILGQKVEFLVSFYNNEISEKSEIFDDQFSVERPDGSNFTLKIRSTKLEDSAMYFCASSTGQASYGYTFGSGTRLTVV.

The chain links TRBV19 to TRBJ1-5, with D possibly matching TRBD1 (5 bases). This CDR3 has 13 residues. Trimming stripped 7 bases from V and 6 bases from J, with 13 bases between. In germline, CDR1 is LNHDA, CDR2 SQIVND (reference sequence). The DNA for the CDR3 is TGTGCCAGTATGGGGGGGATCAGTCAGCCCCAGCATTTT. This sequence encodes CASMGGISQPQHF.

In this sample, this clone turned up a few times. J is TRBJ1-2 and V is TRBV10-3; TRBD1 aligns across 11 bases. Trimming cost V 11 bases and J 7 bases; bases outside gene matches: 12. The CDR3 contains 14 residues. Germline CDR1 reads ENHRY; CDR2 reads SYGVKD. The CDR3: CAVAGTGGPGGYTF. CDR3 nucleotides: TGTGCCGTCGCCGGGACAGGGGGTCCTGGTGGCTACACCTTC.